The next 15 T cell receptor beta chains were all read from a single sample in a study of blood T cell repertoires in COVID-19. Some clones are missing from TCRdb's copy, which holds only in-frame ones; the method was immunoSEQ multiplex PCR. The data contain 250,000 to 300,000 clones, approximately 91% of them singletons. The sequencing input was PBMCs or T cells enriched from blood (not recorded which). These receptors originate from a woman between 40 and 55 years old with acute COVID-19.

V usage is TRBV6-5 and J usage is TRBJ1-1, with a weak D call TRBD1 (5 bases). The V gene lost 7 bases and the J gene lost 3 bases, with 12 bases spanning the gap. CDR3 size: 13 residues. The germline gives CDR1 MNHEY, CDR2 SVGAGI. The CDR3 sequence: CASTQGGHTEAFF. The DNA of the CDR3 is TGTGCCAGCACCCAGGGAGGGCACACTGAAGCTTTCTTT.

V and J are TRBV7-2 and TRBJ2-3; TRBD2 might be the D (7 bases). CDR1 is SGHTA, CDR2 FQGNSA, per germline. Trimming left V 4 bases short and J 5 bases short, with 16 bases between. The CDR3 consists of 15 residues. The CDR3, as DNA: TGTGCCAGCAGCTCGTGGGGGGGGGCAGGAGATACGCAGTATTTT. Encoded protein: CASSSWGGAGDTQYF. Based on the CDR3 plus reference TRBV7-2 and TRBJ2-3, the full variable domain is GAGVSQSPSNKVTEKGKDVELRCDPISGHTALYWYRQSLGQGLEFLIYFQGNSAPDKSGLPSDRFSAERTGGSVSTLTIQRTQQEDSAVYLCASSSWGGAGDTQYFGPGTRLTVL.

The CDR3, as DNA: TGTGCCAGCGACCCTAGCGGATACAGCTCCTACAATGAGCAGTTCTTC. This gives the protein CASDPSGYSSYNEQFF. The chain has TRBV2 and TRBJ2-1; 7 nucleotides align to TRBD2. The V gene end was trimmed by 8 bases and the J gene end by 0 bases; junction bases not matched to a gene: 10. In germline, CDR1 is SNHLY, CDR2 FYNNEI. The CDR3 is made up of 16 amino acids.

The rearrangement links TRBV11-2 to TRBJ2-2; no firm D call. Germline V gives CDR1 SGHAT, CDR2 FQNNGV. CDR3 size: 14 residues. The germline V and J ends were trimmed by 1 base and 6 bases, with 9 bases remaining between them. The CDR3 nucleotides read TGTGCCAGCAGCTTAGTAACGGGTGCCGGGGAGCTGTTTTTT. Its translation is CASSLVTGAGELFF.

Points on this clone: This sample also contains other DNA sequences that code for the same CDR3. The chain links TRBV7-2 to TRBJ2-1; 7 bases are a match to TRBD2. The length of the CDR3 is 15 residues. Germline CDR1 and CDR2: SGHTA and FQGNSA. V lost 6 bases and J lost 0; bases outside the gene matches: 5. The CDR3 here is CASSFSGSSYNEQFF. CDR3 DNA: TGTGCCAGCAGTTTTAGCGGGTCCTCCTACAATGAGCAGTTCTTC.

The rearrangement uses TRBV4-2 and TRBJ2-3, with 9 bases lining up with TRBD2. The CDR3 covers 16 residues. The V gene's germline CDR1 is LGHNA and CDR2 YNFKEQ. J lost 7 bases, V lost 0 bases, and 8 bases had no gene match. CDR3 residues: CASSQESGRLENTQYF. CDR3 sequence (DNA): TGTGCCAGCAGCCAAGAAAGCGGGAGGTTAGAAAATACGCAGTATTTT.

In this sample, this clone turned up once. This chain links TRBV6-5 with TRBJ1-5; D not certain. Germline V gives CDR1 MNHEY, CDR2 SVGAGI. Trimming took off 7 bases at V and 5 bases at J, with 18 bases between the two ends. This CDR3 is built from 15 residues. CDR3 nucleotides: TGTGCCAGCACCCCCGCCTCGGGTCAGTATCAGCCCCAGCATTTT. It specifies CASTPASGQYQPQHF.

The chain employs TRBV7-2 and TRBJ2-3, with TRBD1 as a possible D gene (6 bases). CDR1 and CDR2 from the germline V gene are SGHTA and FQGNSA. Trimming shortened V by 5 bases and J by 2 bases, and 14 bases separated the two germline ends. The CDR3 is 15 residues long. The CDR3 region is CASSGMGANTDTQYF. The CDR3 DNA reads as TGTGCCAGCAGCGGTATGGGGGCGAACACAGATACGCAGTATTTT.

The chain's CDR3 is CASSYVSSGPTSTGELFF. CDR3 bases: TGTGCCAGCAGTTACGTTTCCTCAGGGCCTACCAGCACCGGGGAGCTGTTTTTT. The rearrangement uses TRBV6-2 or TRBV6-3 and TRBJ2-2, with a weak D call TRBD1 (5 bases). V was pared by 2 bases and J by 4 bases, with 20 bases between. The CDR3 is 18 amino acids. The V gene's germline CDR1 is MNHEY and CDR2 SVGEGT.

This chain connects TRBV29-1 to TRBJ2-1; 7 bases map to TRBD2. V lost 4 bases, J lost 7 bases, and 16 bases stayed unmatched. The germline gives CDR1 SQVTM, CDR2 ANQGSEA. This CDR3 spans 16 amino acids. The CDR3 DNA follows: TGCAGCGTTGGAGGCTCCCCCGGGAGGTTGGTGAATGAGCAGTTCTTC. This encodes CSVGGSPGRLVNEQFF.

The rearrangement joins TRBV7-9 to TRBJ1-2; 9 bases are shared with TRBD1. This CDR3 is 15 amino acids long. The germline CDR1 and CDR2 sequences are SEHNR and FQNEAQ (reference sequence). Unmatched junction bases numbered 7, after V lost 4 bases and J lost 4 bases. Here the CDR3 DNA reads TGTGCCAGCAGCTCCGGACAGGGGACAGTCTATGGCTACACCTTC. This encodes CASSSGQGTVYGYTF.

In the case of this clone: Other DNA variants within this sample encode the same CDR3. The chain carries TRBV2 and TRBJ2-7; 9 bases match TRBD1. This CDR3 contains 13 residues. CDR1 is SNHLY, CDR2 FYNNEI, per germline. V gave up 7 bases and J gave up 2 bases; unmatched junction bases: 3. CDR3 amino acids: CASTGQGTYEQYF. The CDR3, as DNA: TGTGCCAGCACGGGACAGGGAACCTACGAGCAGTACTTC. Using reference TRBV2 and TRBJ2-7 for the parts outside the CDR3, the full variable domain is EPEVTQTPSHQVTQMGQEVILRCVPISNHLYFYWYRQILGQKVEFLVSFYNNEISEKSEIFDDQFSVERPDGSNFTLKIRSTKLEDSAMYFCASTGQGTYEQYFGPGTRLTVT.

This rearrangement joins TRBV24-1 to TRBJ2-7, with D perhaps matching TRBD2 (5 bases). From germline, CDR1 is KGHDR and CDR2 SFDVKD. Trimming cost V 4 bases and J 2 bases, with 20 bases left between them. The CDR3 runs 17 residues. The CDR3 loop is CATSDPDRYGEPYEQYF. CDR3 sequence (DNA): TGTGCCACCAGTGACCCAGACCGATACGGGGAACCCTACGAGCAGTACTTC.

The chain links TRBV6-4 to TRBJ2-1, with a weak D call TRBD1 (5 bases). V gave up 9 bases and J gave up 0 bases, with 9 bases separating them. The CDR3 loop spans 13 amino acids. Germline V gene sequence: CDR1 MRHNA, CDR2 SNTAGT. The CDR3, as DNA: TGTGCCAGAGGGGCTAGCTCCTACAATGAGCAGTTCTTC. Protein: CARGASSYNEQFF.

The V gene is TRBV21-1, the J gene TRBJ1-4; the DNA was not used to check the table's D call, TRBD1. TRBV21-1 corresponds to a pseudogene. The CDR3 spans 14 residues. CDR3 in DNA: TGTGCCAGCAGCAAACGGGACAGGGGGCTTGAACTGTTTTTT. This encodes CASSKRDRGLELFF.